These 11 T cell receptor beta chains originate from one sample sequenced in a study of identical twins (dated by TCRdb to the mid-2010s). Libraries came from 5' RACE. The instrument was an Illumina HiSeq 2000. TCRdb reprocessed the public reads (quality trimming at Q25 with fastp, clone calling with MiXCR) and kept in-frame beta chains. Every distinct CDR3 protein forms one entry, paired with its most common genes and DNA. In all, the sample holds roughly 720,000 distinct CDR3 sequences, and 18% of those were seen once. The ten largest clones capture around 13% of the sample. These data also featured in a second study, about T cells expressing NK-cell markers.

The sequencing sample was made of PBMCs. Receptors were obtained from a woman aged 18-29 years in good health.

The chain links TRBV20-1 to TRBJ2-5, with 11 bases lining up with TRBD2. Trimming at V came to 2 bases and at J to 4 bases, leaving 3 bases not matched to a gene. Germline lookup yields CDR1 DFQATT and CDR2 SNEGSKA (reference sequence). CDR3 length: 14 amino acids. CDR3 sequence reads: CSARSSGRIETQYF. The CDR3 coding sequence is TGCAGTGCTAGATCTAGCGGGAGGATAGAGACCCAGTACTTC.

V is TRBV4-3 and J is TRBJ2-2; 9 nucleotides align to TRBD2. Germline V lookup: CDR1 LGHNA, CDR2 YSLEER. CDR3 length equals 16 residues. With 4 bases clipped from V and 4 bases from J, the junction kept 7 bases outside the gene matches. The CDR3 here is CASSREAGGPTGELFF. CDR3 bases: TGCGCCAGCAGCCGGGAAGCGGGAGGTCCCACCGGGGAGCTGTTTTTT.

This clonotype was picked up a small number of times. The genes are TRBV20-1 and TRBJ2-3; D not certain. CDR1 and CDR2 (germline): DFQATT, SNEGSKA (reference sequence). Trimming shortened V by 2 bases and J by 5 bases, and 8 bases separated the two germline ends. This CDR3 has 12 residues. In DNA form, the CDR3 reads TGCAGTGCTAGAAAGGGTGGAGATACGCAGTATTTT. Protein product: CSARKGGDTQYF.

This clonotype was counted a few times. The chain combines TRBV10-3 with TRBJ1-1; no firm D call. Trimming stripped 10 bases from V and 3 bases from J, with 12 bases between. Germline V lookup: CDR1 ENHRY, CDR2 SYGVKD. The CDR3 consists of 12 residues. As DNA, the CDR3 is TGTGCCACCATTGGCCTGGACACTGAAGCTTTCTTT. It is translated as CATIGLDTEAFF.

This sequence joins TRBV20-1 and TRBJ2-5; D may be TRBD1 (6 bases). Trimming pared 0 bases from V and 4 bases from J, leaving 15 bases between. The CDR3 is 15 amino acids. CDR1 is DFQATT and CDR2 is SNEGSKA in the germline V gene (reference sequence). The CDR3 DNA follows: TGCAGTGCTAGAGATCGGCAGGGGAGTGGAGAGACCCAGTACTTC. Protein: CSARDRQGSGETQYF.

The CDR3: CASSLVGLAPQETQYF. The CDR3 DNA reads TGTGCCAGCAGCTTAGTTGGACTAGCGCCTCAAGAGACCCAGTACTTC. J is TRBJ2-5 and V is TRBV7-6, with 9 bases lining up with TRBD2. CDR3 length equals 16 residues. The V gene end was trimmed by 1 base and the J gene end by 2 bases; junction bases not matched to a gene: 5. Germline CDR1 reads SGHVS; CDR2 reads FNYEAQ.

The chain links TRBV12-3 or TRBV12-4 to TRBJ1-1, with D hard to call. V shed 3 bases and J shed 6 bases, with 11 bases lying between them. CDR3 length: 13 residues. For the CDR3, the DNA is TGTGCCAGCAGTTTTATGGGGATCCCTGAAGCTTTCTTT. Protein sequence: CASSFMGIPEAFF.

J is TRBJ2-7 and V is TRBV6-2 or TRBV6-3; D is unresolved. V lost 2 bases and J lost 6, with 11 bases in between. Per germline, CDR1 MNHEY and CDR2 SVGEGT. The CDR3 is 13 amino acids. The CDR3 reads CASSYEMAVEQYF. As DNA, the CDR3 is TGTGCCAGCAGTTACGAGATGGCAGTCGAGCAGTACTTC.

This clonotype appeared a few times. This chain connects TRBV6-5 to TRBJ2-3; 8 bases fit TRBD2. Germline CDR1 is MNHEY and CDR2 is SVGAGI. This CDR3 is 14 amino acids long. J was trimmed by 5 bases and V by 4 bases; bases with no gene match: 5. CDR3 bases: TGTGCCAGCAGTTTAGCGGGATATGGAGATACGCAGTATTTT. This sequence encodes CASSLAGYGDTQYF.

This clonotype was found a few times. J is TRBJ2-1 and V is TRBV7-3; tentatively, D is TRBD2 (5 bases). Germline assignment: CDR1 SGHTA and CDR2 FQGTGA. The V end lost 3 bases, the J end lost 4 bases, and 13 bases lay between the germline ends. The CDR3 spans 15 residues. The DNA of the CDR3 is TGTGCCAGCAGCTTCGGGCTAGCCTCTTACAATGAGCAGTTCTTC. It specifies CASSFGLASYNEQFF.

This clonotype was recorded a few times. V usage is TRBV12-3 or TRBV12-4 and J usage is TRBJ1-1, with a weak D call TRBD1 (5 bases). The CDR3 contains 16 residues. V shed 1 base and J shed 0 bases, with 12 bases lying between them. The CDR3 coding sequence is TGTGCCAGCAGTTTAGAGCGGGGCAGCATGAACACTGAAGCTTTCTTT. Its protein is CASSLERGSMNTEAFF.